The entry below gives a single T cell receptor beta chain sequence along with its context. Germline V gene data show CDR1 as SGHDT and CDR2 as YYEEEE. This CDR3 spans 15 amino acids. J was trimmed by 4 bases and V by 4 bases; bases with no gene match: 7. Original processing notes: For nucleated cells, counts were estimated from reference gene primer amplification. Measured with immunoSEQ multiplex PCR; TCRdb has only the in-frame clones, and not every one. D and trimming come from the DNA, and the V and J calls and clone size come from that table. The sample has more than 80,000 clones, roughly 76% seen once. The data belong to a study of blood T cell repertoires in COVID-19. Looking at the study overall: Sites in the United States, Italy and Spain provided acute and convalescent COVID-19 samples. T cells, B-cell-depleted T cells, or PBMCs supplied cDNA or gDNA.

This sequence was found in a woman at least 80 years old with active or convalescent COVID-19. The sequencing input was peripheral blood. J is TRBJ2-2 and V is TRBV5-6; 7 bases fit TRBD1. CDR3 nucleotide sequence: TGTGCCAGCAGCGGACGACAGGGACGCACCGGGGAGCTGTTTTTT. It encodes CASSGRQGRTGELFF.